Included here is one TCR beta chain sequence, with context. Antigen specificity is unknown. This sample is drawn from a study of T cells in pancreatic ductal adenocarcinoma. The table came from immunoSEQ multiplex PCR; TCRdb's copy has only in-frame clones and leaves some out. This repertoire shows roughly 100,000 clones, nearly 95% found once; its top ten account for 2.5% to 3.5%. Study-level results: Tumors hold more CD45RO+ effector T cells, which may bias toward lower diversity.

Per germline, CDR1 MNHEY and CDR2 SMNVEV (reference sequence). This CDR3 is built from 19 residues. Losses at the gene ends were 6 bases for V and 2 bases for J; bases not matched to a gene: 15. No neoadjuvant therapy was given to the selected pancreatic ductal adenocarcinoma patients before their surgery. This TCR was sampled from a human donor with pancreatic ductal adenocarcinoma. V usage is TRBV27 and J usage is TRBJ2-3; 12 nucleotides align to TRBD1. Sequencing was carried out using PBMCs. The CDR3 reads CASSTHRDRGRWFTDTQYF. In DNA, the CDR3 is TGTGCCAGCAGCACGCACCGGGACAGGGGGCGATGGTTCACAGATACGCAGTATTTT.